The rows below give T cell receptor beta chains drawn from one sample of a study of blood T cells in healthy people across ages. TCRdb independently ran MiXCR on the 5' RACE reads; one entry per CDR3 protein. The data show about 1,600,000 distinct CDR3 sequences, roughly 40% seen once. Sequenced: blood. All receptors come from a woman aged 18-35 years in good health. Both conserved end residues are trimmed from each CDR3.

v_call cdr3_aa
TRBV2 ASRGPYNEQF
TRBV7-2 ASSLVGASSTDTQY
TRBV9 ASSPTRGGGRTDTQY
TRBV11-1 ASSFRAGERFEQY
TRBV7-6 ASSVTSGGTEQY
TRBV15 ATSREYSYEQY
TRBV6-1 ASRKRREGNQPQH
TRBV5-1 ASSGPGLPQDEQY
TRBV19 ASTTGNTYNEQF
TRBV7-9 ASSLRQAQETQY
TRBV20-1 SARGRGDSQPQH
TRBV5-5 ATPVPGQTPGYT
TRBV12-3/TRBV12-4 ASTRTGGDHEQY
TRBV25-1 ASSAPGPAAKNIQY
TRBV20-1 SAKQGANYNEQY
TRBV4-1 ASSPIAGGQEKF
TRBV30 AYSPGAPSHNEQF
TRBV7-9 ASSLQGQGADTQY
TRBV5-1 ASSTTSGKGNEQY
TRBV27 ASSVRDRNTEAF
TRBV4-1 ASSQVSSGTYEQF
TRBV6-5 ASSYRGRGETQY
TRBV10-3 AISDNFSGNTIY
TRBV28 ASSSSPRNSPLH
TRBV10-2 ATAGQLNQPQH
TRBV6-5 ASSYSVAGGSDTQY
TRBV12-3/TRBV12-4 ASTEGPGAPANEKLF
TRBV30 AWVKGTSGYT
TRBV12-3/TRBV12-4 ASSFRLAYEQF
TRBV4-1 ASSQGRGLADTDTQY
TRBV2 ASSQLGSYTQY
TRBV5-1 ASSADRRGQYEQY
TRBV3-1 ASSRTGTGPLYEQY
TRBV29-1 SVEDSGTHRELF